This T cell receptor (beta chain) was recovered during a study of shared clonotypes between healthy human individuals. Germline CDR1 MDHEN, CDR2 SYDVKM. With V trimmed by 7 bases and J by 3 bases, 7 bases remained unmatched. The CDR3 runs 14 residues. Repertoires were generated with immunoSEQ multiplex PCR, while TCRdb's copy carries only in-frame clones and drops some. Among 2 million to 2.5 million clones listed, 85% to 95% were seen once. The source material was naive CD4+ T cells from PBMCs. Subset given: CD45RA+ positively selected. The gene calls are TRBV28 and TRBJ1-2; 8 nucleotides line up with TRBD1. This receptor was identified in a man aged 18 to 30 in good health. Some clones in this sample may be carry-over from other donors' samples. CDR3 sequence reads: CASNLQQGDYGYTF. The DNA for the CDR3 is TGTGCCAGCAACTTACAACAGGGGGACTATGGCTACACCTTC.